This T cell receptor beta chain stems from a study of T cells in women clearing cervical HPV infection. At the level of the study: Controls gave blood once infection was undetectable; cases at lesion identification. HLA type stays a possible confounder, typing being limited.

As concerns this clone: Its specificity is unknown. The read halts 3 residues ahead of the CDR3 end, with the missing end drawn from the germline J gene.

Study-level points and caveats: Timing of associations relative to infection is unclear; T-cell subsets were not isolated.

CDR3 length: 13 amino acids. The germline V gene encodes CDR1 SEHNR and CDR2 FQNEAQ (reference sequence). This table comes from immunoSEQ multiplex PCR, and its TCRdb copy is limited to in-frame clones, with some not included. The sample table includes about 22,000 clones. The TCR comes from a woman between 18 and 69 years old with a cervical HPV16 infection that either progressed to CIN3+ or cleared (not recorded which). The material sequenced was blood buffy coat. The chain couples TRBV7-9 to TRBJ1-2; D call uncertain. The CDR3 spells CASSLRGDYDYTF. The CDR3 bases that were read are TGTGCCAGCAGTCTCCGGGGAGACTACGAC.